Shown below are 32 T cell receptor beta chains from a single sample sequenced in a study of blood T cells in healthy people across ages. PCR was performed a second time for about 6 to 12 cycles using a sample-barcoded 5' primer and a J-beta primer mix. TCRdb used MiXCR to reprocess the 5' RACE reads, holding one entry per CDR3 protein. The sample yields about 1,400,000 distinct CDR3 sequences, roughly 60% seen once. Sequencing was done on a sample of blood. These receptors all stem from a man in his late teens or twenties in good health.

This clonotype was counted between two and nine times. V and J are TRBV7-9 and TRBJ2-3; 7 nucleotides align to TRBD2. Trimming removed 10 bases from V and 3 bases from J; junction bases left unmatched: 7. The CDR3 is 13 amino acids. The V gene's germline CDR1 is SEHNR and CDR2 FQNEAQ (reference sequence). The CDR3 loop reads CATRAGNTDTQYF. The CDR3 DNA follows: TGTGCCACCAGAGCGGGAAATACAGATACGCAGTATTTT.

In the case of this clonotype: One end of the junction is discordant with germline, which a read error may explain. As DNA, the CDR3 is TGTGCCAGCAGTTCAACCCCACAGGGGTACGGGCAGTACTTC. Its protein is CASSSTPQGYGQYF. J is TRBJ2-7 and V is TRBV12-3 or TRBV12-4; 7 bases agree with TRBD1. The CDR3 length is 14 residues.

The rearrangement uses TRBV18 and TRBJ2-7; 8 bases agree with TRBD1. Germline CDR1 KGHSH, CDR2 LQKENI. V dropped 8 bases and J dropped 4; count of bases not matched to a gene: 4. CDR3 size: 12 residues. The DNA for the CDR3 is TGTGCCAGCGCAACAGGGGGTTACGAGCAGTACTTC. Translating gives CASATGGYEQYF. Drawing the rest from reference TRBV18 and TRBJ2-7, the complete variable domain is NAGVMQNPRHLVRRRGQEARLRCSPMKGHSHVYWYRQLPEEGLKFMVYLQKENIIDESGMPKERFSAEFPKEGPSILRIQQVVRGDSAAYFCASATGGYEQYFGPGTRLTVT.

V gene TRBV7-9 combines with J gene TRBJ2-4, with D unclear. The DNA end favors TRBJ2-7, so the J call may be wrong. The V gene's germline CDR1 is SEHNR and CDR2 FQNEAQ (reference sequence). The CDR3 totals 12 residues. The CDR3 nucleotides are TGTGCCAGCAGCTCCGCCTCTGACGAGCAGTACTTC. This translates into CASSSASDEQYF.

V and J are TRBV20-1 and TRBJ2-7; 10 bases match TRBD1. Germline V lookup: CDR1 DFQATT, CDR2 SNEGSKA (reference sequence). This CDR3 is 13 amino acids long. The CDR3 spells CGTKGQGNYEQYF. The CDR3 nucleotides are TGCGGCACGAAGGGACAGGGGAACTACGAGCAGTACTTC.

The chain carries TRBV9 and TRBJ2-7; the D is unclear. V was trimmed by 7 bases and J by 3 bases, leaving 14 bases between them. The germline CDR1 and CDR2 sequences are SGDLS and YYNGEE. The CDR3 sequence is 13 residues long. The CDR3 is CASGREGDYEQYF. As DNA, the CDR3 is TGTGCCAGCGGTAGGGAAGGTGACTACGAGCAGTACTTC.

The chain joins TRBV29-1 to TRBJ1-4, with D unclear. V lost 4 bases, J lost 7 bases, and 4 bases lay in between. The CDR3 has 10 amino acids. Germline V gene data show CDR1 as SQVTM and CDR2 as ANQGSEA. CDR3 coding DNA: TGCAGCGTTGGGGGTGAAAAACTGTTTTTT. It is translated as CSVGGEKLFF.

The gene calls are TRBV20-1 and TRBJ1-4; D is uncertain. Germline V lookup: CDR1 DFQATT, CDR2 SNEGSKA (reference sequence). This CDR3 spans 12 amino acids. V was shortened by 7 bases and J by 5 bases, with 11 bases between the two germline ends. The CDR3 DNA sequence: TGCAGTGGTTGGATCCTAAATGAAAAACTGTTTTTT. Translating gives CSGWILNEKLFF.

The chain couples TRBV28 to TRBJ1-2, with unresolved D. Trimming left V 8 bases short and J 4 bases short, with 17 bases between. The CDR3 is 14 amino acids. Germline loops: CDR1 MDHEN, CDR2 SYDVKM. The CDR3 sequence is CASRWPTVPYGYTF. The DNA for the CDR3 is TGTGCCAGCCGTTGGCCGACCGTACCCTATGGCTACACCTTC.

The rearrangement links TRBV5-4 to TRBJ2-7; D not resolved. CDR1 SGHNT and CDR2 YYREEE come from the germline V gene (reference sequence). This CDR3 comprises 14 residues. Trimming removed 2 bases from V and 7 bases from J, with 16 bases in between. The CDR3 loop reads CASSFSSSYNEQYF. CDR3 coding DNA: TGTGCCAGCAGCTTCTCCAGCTCCTACAATGAGCAGTACTTC. Together with reference TRBV5-4 and TRBJ2-7, the CDR3 gives the full variable domain: ETGVTQSPTHLIKTRGQQVTLRCSSQSGHNTVSWYQQALGQGPQFIFQYYREEENGRGNFPPRFSGLQFPNYSSELNVNALELDDSALYLCASSFSSSYNEQYFGPGTRLTVT.

In this sample, this clonotype turned up once. The rearrangement joins TRBV3-1 to TRBJ2-5; TRBD2 aligns across 8 bases. Germline CDR1 LGHDT, CDR2 YNNKEL (reference sequence). V shed 2 bases, J shed 5 bases, and the junction held 7 bases outside the gene matches. The CDR3 covers 15 residues. The CDR3 sequence: CASSQKAGVMETQYF. CDR3 DNA: TGTGCCAGCAGCCAAAAAGCGGGAGTTATGGAGACCCAGTACTTC.

This chain links TRBV11-2 with TRBJ2-7; 8 nucleotides align to TRBD2. The germline CDR1 and CDR2 sequences are SGHAT and FQNNGV. Unmatched junction bases numbered 6, after V lost 3 bases and J lost 2 bases. The CDR3 contains 15 residues. The CDR3: CASSFSGDPTYEQYF. In DNA, the CDR3 is TGTGCCAGCAGCTTTAGCGGGGACCCTACCTACGAGCAGTACTTC.

In this sample, this clonotype turned up a few times. The chain couples TRBV27 to TRBJ2-7; 15 nucleotides match TRBD2. The germline gives CDR1 MNHEY, CDR2 SMNVEV (reference sequence). The CDR3 consists of 16 residues. Losses at the gene ends were 4 bases for V and 7 bases for J; bases not matched to a gene: 8. CDR3 region: CASSYLGTSGGSEQYF. The DNA for the CDR3 is TGTGCCAGCAGTTACTTGGGGACTAGCGGGGGGTCTGAGCAGTACTTC.

The gene calls are TRBV4-2 and TRBJ1-1; the match to TRBD1 covers 9 bases. Germline V CDR1 and CDR2: LGHNA, YNFKEQ. The CDR3 runs 15 residues. Losses at the gene ends were 4 bases for V and 3 bases for J; bases not matched to a gene: 6. The CDR3 sequence: CASSPRTGDDTEAFF. Written as DNA, the CDR3 is TGTGCCAGCAGCCCCCGGACAGGGGATGACACTGAAGCTTTCTTT.

The rearrangement joins TRBV27 to TRBJ2-1; possibly TRBD1 or TRBD2 for D (5 bases each). The J call could be wrong; TRBJ2-7 is a better fit for the DNA end. From germline, CDR1 is MNHEY and CDR2 SMNVEV (reference sequence). The CDR3 is made up of 15 amino acids. The CDR3 protein is CASSVTGTHFVEQYF. CDR3 nucleotide sequence: TGTGCCAGCAGTGTAACCGGGACCCATTTCGTCGAGCAGTACTTC.

The V call is TRBV5-1, the J call TRBJ1-1; 10 nucleotides line up with TRBD1. After removal of 4 bases from V and 5 bases from J, the junction contained 14 bases not matched to a gene. CDR3 length: 17 amino acids. Germline V gene sequence: CDR1 SGHRS, CDR2 YFSETQ. Written as DNA, the CDR3 is TGCGCCAGCAGCGCGCCTAACCGACAGGGGGCAGGGACTGAAGCTTTCTTT. It specifies CASSAPNRQGAGTEAFF.

The chain recombines TRBV20-1 with TRBJ2-4; D remains unclear. Between the trimmed V and J ends, which lost 0 bases and 15 bases, there was a span of 15 bases. Germline lookup yields CDR1 DFQATT and CDR2 SNEGSKA (reference sequence). The CDR3 runs to 12 residues. The CDR3 bases are TGCAGTGCTAGAGAGGCATTCCGAAGACCGTACTTC. Translating gives CSAREAFRRPYF.

This chain uses TRBV6-2 or TRBV6-3 with TRBJ2-1; no reliable D call. Per germline, CDR1 MNHEY and CDR2 SVGEGT. The ends were cut back, 10 bases at V and 10 bases at J, with 20 bases in the middle. The CDR3 is 13 amino acids. The CDR3 DNA is TGTGCCAACTCCCCCGCTGCCGTCGGAGAGCAGTTCTTC. Translating it yields CANSPAAVGEQFF.

This clonotype was detected only a few times. The V call is TRBV7-8, the J call TRBJ2-7; D unclear. This CDR3 has 14 residues. V shed 5 bases and J shed 2 bases, with 13 bases lying between them. Germline loops: CDR1 SGHVS, CDR2 FQNEAQ. CDR3 in amino acids: CASSLIGGAYEQYF. CDR3 in DNA: TGTGCCAGCAGCCTTATCGGTGGGGCCTACGAGCAGTACTTC. Full variable domain (missing parts from reference TRBV7-8 and TRBJ2-7): GAGVSQSPRYKVAKRGQDVALRCDPISGHVSLFWYQQALGQGPEFLTYFQNEAQLDKSGLPSDRFFAERPEGSVSTLKIQRTQQEDSAVYLCASSLIGGAYEQYFGPGTRLTVT.

The V and J genes are TRBV20-1 and TRBJ2-3; 7 nucleotides align to TRBD2. The germline V gene encodes CDR1 DFQATT and CDR2 SNEGSKA (reference sequence). The trim removed 5 bases at V and 1 base at J, leaving 6 bases unmatched. The CDR3 loop spans 14 amino acids. The CDR3 spells CSASRGVGTDTQYF. The CDR3 coding sequence is TGCAGTGCTTCCCGGGGGGTTGGCACAGATACGCAGTATTTT.

This clonotype was counted once. V gene TRBV6-6 combines with J gene TRBJ1-3, with a possible D match to TRBD1 (6 bases). The CDR3 sequence is 15 residues long. The ends were cut back, 2 bases at V and 1 base at J, with 9 bases in the middle. CDR1 MNHNY and CDR2 SVGAGI come from the germline V gene (reference sequence). CDR3 DNA sequence: TGTGCCAGCAGTTACGCACAGGGTTCTGGAAACACCATATATTTT. This encodes CASSYAQGSGNTIYF.

This sequence joins TRBV5-1 and TRBJ2-5; the D gene could be TRBD1 or TRBD2 (7 bases each). The J call could be wrong; TRBJ2-7 is a better fit for the DNA end. Germline lookup yields CDR1 SGHRS and CDR2 YFSETQ. The CDR3 consists of 14 residues. DNA for the CDR3: TGCGCCAGCAGACCAGACAGGGACTACTACGAGCAGTACTTC. The encoded protein is CASRPDRDYYEQYF.

Worth noting for this clonotype: A read error may account for a junction end that differs from germline. V usage is TRBV5-1 and J usage is TRBJ1-5; no definite D call. In germline, CDR1 is SGHRS, CDR2 YFSETQ. There are 14 residues in the CDR3. In DNA, the CDR3 is TGTGCCAGCAGCTTGGACGGTAGCAATCAGCCCCAGCATTTT. Translating it yields CASSLDGSNQPQHF.

This rearrangement joins TRBV2 to TRBJ1-1; D is ambiguous. The CDR3 covers 13 residues. Per the germline V gene, CDR1 is SNHLY and CDR2 is FYNNEI. V lost 4 bases, J lost 1 base, and 7 bases lay in between. The CDR3 here is CASSVQPNTEAFF. In DNA, the CDR3 is TGTGCCAGCAGTGTACAGCCGAACACTGAAGCTTTCTTT.

This clonotype was seen a few times. The genes are TRBV27 and TRBJ2-3, with 13 bases identical to TRBD2. There are 14 residues in the CDR3. V was clipped by 8 bases and J by 8 bases; unmatched bases: 7. The germline V gene has CDR1 MNHEY and CDR2 SMNVEV (reference sequence). In nucleotides, the CDR3 is TGTGCCAGCCAACTAGCGGGAGGGTCAGGTACGCAGTATTTT. This codes for CASQLAGGSGTQYF.

CDR3 amino acids: CASSKGISGRVRETQYF. The CDR3 region has the DNA TGTGCCAGCAGCAAAGGGATTAGCGGGAGAGTGCGAGAGACCCAGTACTTC. The chain uses TRBV21-1 and TRBJ2-7; the table calls TRBD2, which could not be checked here. The tail of the sequence fits TRBJ2-5 better, so the J call may be wrong. TRBV21-1 is given as a pseudogene. The CDR3 is 17 residues long.

This chain joins TRBV28 and TRBJ1-2; D is perhaps TRBD1 (5 bases). The V gene lost 4 bases and the J gene lost 7 bases, with 10 bases spanning the gap. The CDR3 is 12 residues long. Germline lookup yields CDR1 MDHEN and CDR2 SYDVKM. This CDR3 is CASSWGSCGYTF. The CDR3 nucleotides are TGTGCCAGCAGTTGGGGGTCGTGTGGCTACACCTTC.

V and J are TRBV27 and TRBJ2-3; D unresolved. The germline CDR1 and CDR2 sequences are MNHEY and SMNVEV (reference sequence). The CDR3 is made up of 14 amino acids. Trimming left V 3 bases short and J 2 bases short, with 9 bases between. CDR3 DNA: TGTGCCAGCAGTTTTGGCAGATTCACAGATACGCAGTATTTT. It codes for CASSFGRFTDTQYF.

There are a few counts of this clonotype. V usage is TRBV5-1 and J usage is TRBJ2-3; unclear D gene. This CDR3 comprises 13 residues. The V gene's germline CDR1 is SGHRS and CDR2 YFSETQ. The ends were cut back, 6 bases at V and 0 bases at J, with 8 bases in the middle. CDR3 sequence: CASNPGSTDTQYF. The CDR3 nucleotides are TGCGCCAGCAACCCAGGTAGCACAGATACGCAGTATTTT.

The chain recombines TRBV7-6 with TRBJ1-5; TRBD1 is a possible D gene (6 bases). V was pared by 2 bases and J by 4 bases, with 12 bases between. The CDR3 runs to 15 residues. Germline V gives CDR1 SGHVS, CDR2 FNYEAQ. The chain's CDR3 is CASSLSQGWNQPQHF. In DNA, the CDR3 is TGTGCCAGCAGCTTATCACAGGGATGGAATCAGCCCCAGCATTTT.

Remarks on this clonotype: One end of the junction does not line up with germline, which may come from a read error. This chain joins TRBV28 and TRBJ1-5; TRBD1 might be the D (6 bases). From germline, CDR1 is MDHEN and CDR2 SYDVKM. The CDR3 has 14 amino acids. The CDR3 bases are TGTGCCAGCAGTTTTCACAGGGACAATCCGCCCCAGCATTTT. This translates into CASSFHRDNPPQHF.

This chain uses TRBV7-2 with TRBJ2-1; the D gene is possibly TRBD1 (6 bases). This CDR3 is built from 16 residues. Per the germline V gene, CDR1 is SGHTA and CDR2 is FQGNSA. V was pared by 6 bases and J by 9 bases, with 24 bases between. CDR3 sequence (DNA): TGTGCCAGCAGTTCCCGGGGAACAGGGTTGTTTGGTGAGCAGTTCTTC. This gives the protein CASSSRGTGLFGEQFF.